These T cell receptor beta chains were read from a single sample in a study of blood T cells in healthy people across ages. TCRdb analysed the 5' RACE reads with MiXCR anew, one entry per CDR3 protein. The sample records some 560,000 distinct CDR3 sequences, roughly a quarter being singletons. This sample was shared with a second study, whose subject was T cells of mothers and their children.

Specimen: blood. These receptors were collected from a boy younger than 10 in good health. CDR3s include the opening cysteine and the closing phenylalanine or tryptophan. Not every row has a clone size; where given, it reads once, few, many or a size class.

>many|TRBV20-1
CSALGSGAETQYF
>.|TRBV15
CATSRDPPNSYNEQFF
>.|TRBV14
CASSQQQSGDTGELFF
>many|TRBV4-3
CASSQELSTGSEQYF
>few|TRBV5-6
CASSSGVWLYEQYF
>.|TRBV10-3
CAISEAINYEQYF
>few|TRBV2
CASHLVGELFF
>.|TRBV6-5
CASSYSGTASTDTQYF
>.|TRBV12-5
CASGTDSIYEQYF
>few|TRBV11-2
CASSLRGQLQETQYF
>few|TRBV7-8
CASSSSGGHNTQYF
>.|TRBV9
CASSGPIRASGSQETQYF
>.|TRBV20-1
CSARGTSGTSYEQYF
>.|TRBV9
CASSVGVGEQYF
>few|TRBV14
CASSPLGSPLSYEQYF
>few|TRBV12-3/TRBV12-4
CASTPGLTYNEQFF
>few|TRBV20-1
CSATITGNTEAFF
>.|TRBV5-1
CASSLYGEAGPEAFF
>few|TRBV4-3
CASSQDPGLAGENEQFF
>few|TRBV7-9
CASSNTGQGPGELFF
>few|TRBV24-1
CATSGRLQGSYEQYF
>.|TRBV15
CATSEAGASQETQYF
>.|TRBV30
CAAGQGAYEQFF
>few|TRBV10-3
CAPPGLTGQIGGYTF
>.|TRBV3-1
CASSPAAGVDQETQYF
>.|TRBV7-9
CASSLTVTGANVLTF
>.|TRBV15
CATSWGLAETYNEQFF